Each of the 32 T cell receptor beta chains below was sequenced from the same sample in a study of Ad26.COV2.S vaccination and SARS-CoV-2 variants. Method: immunoSEQ multiplex PCR; TCRdb's copy keeps in-frame clones and lacks some. The sample has 350,000 to 500,000 clones; 90% are singletons. Treatment: roughly 19 received Ad26.COV2.S at low or high dose, single or two shots; about 5 received placebo; per-sample allocation not given. After the first vaccine or placebo injection, samples were drawn on day 63. Sequences were derived from peripheral blood, sampled in a trial of Ad26.COV2.S vaccine versus placebo. The origin of the receptors is a person aged 18-60 years who received the Ad26.COV2.S COVID-19 vaccine or a placebo.

The V and J genes are TRBV10-3 and TRBJ2-7; TRBD1 aligns across 10 bases. Germline-derived CDR1 and CDR2 are ENHRY and SYGVKD. This CDR3 is 13 amino acids long. The V segment lost 8 bases and the J segment 3 bases; nucleotides outside the gene matches: 4. The DNA of the CDR3 is TGTGCCATCGCCGGGACAGGGGTCTACGAGCAGTACTTC. The encoded protein is CAIAGTGVYEQYF.

V gene TRBV4-1 combines with J gene TRBJ2-7; TRBD2 might be the D (5 bases). V was pared by 5 bases and J by 2 bases, with 16 bases between. Germline V gene lookup returns CDR1 MGHRA and CDR2 YSYEKL. The length of the CDR3 is 15 residues. CDR3 amino acids: CASSDPRTGTYEQYF. CDR3 nucleotides: TGCGCCAGCAGCGACCCGAGGACTGGAACCTACGAGCAGTACTTC.

The rearrangement links TRBV7-9 to TRBJ2-7; 10 nucleotides agree with TRBD2. The CDR3 totals 17 residues. Germline-derived CDR1 and CDR2 are SEHNR and FQNEAQ (reference sequence). V dropped 5 bases and J dropped 4; count of bases not matched to a gene: 14. The CDR3 sequence: CASSTTRTSGVLYEQYF. CDR3 sequence (DNA): TGTGCCAGCAGCACTACCCGGACTAGCGGAGTCCTATACGAGCAGTACTTC.

The J gene is TRBJ1-1, the V gene TRBV6-5; D unresolved. Germline CDR1 reads MNHEY; CDR2 reads SVGAGI. The V and J ends lost 8 bases and 6 bases respectively, with 13 bases between them. This CDR3 comprises 12 residues. The chain's CDR3 is CASSTLVAEAFF. CDR3 DNA sequence: TGTGCCAGCTCTACTCTAGTCGCTGAAGCTTTCTTT.

This chain links TRBV9 with TRBJ1-1; D is uncertain. V was trimmed by 4 bases and J by 4 bases, leaving 8 bases between them. The germline gives CDR1 SGDLS, CDR2 YYNGEE. The CDR3 is made up of 12 amino acids. CDR3 DNA sequence: TGTGCCAGCAGCACCGTATCCACTGAAGCTTTCTTT. Translation: CASSTVSTEAFF.

Only a few counts were recorded for this clone. The V call is TRBV5-1, the J call TRBJ1-1; 7 bases fit TRBD1. Trimming took 3 bases from V and 3 from J; bases not matched to a gene: 5. This CDR3 spans 14 amino acids. From germline, CDR1 is SGHRS and CDR2 YFSETQ. CDR3 DNA: TGCGCCAGCAGCTCCAGGGGGATGGACACTGAAGCTTTCTTT. Translating gives CASSSRGMDTEAFF.

The J gene is TRBJ2-2, the V gene TRBV7-9; D ambiguous. This CDR3 region has 11 residues. Deletions cut 5 bases from V and 5 bases from J, with 3 bases between. Germline assignment: CDR1 SEHNR and CDR2 FQNEAQ (reference sequence). The DNA for the CDR3 is TGTGCCAGCAGCGGTACCGGGGAGCTGTTTTTT. It is translated as CASSGTGELFF.

In its sample, this clone was seen once. The J gene is TRBJ2-5, the V gene TRBV5-4, with D possibly matching TRBD1 (6 bases). Germline CDR1 and CDR2: SGHNT and YYREEE (reference sequence). Trimming took off 7 bases at V and 5 bases at J, with 21 bases between the two ends. This CDR3 region has 15 residues. For the CDR3, the DNA is TGTGCCAGCCAAATCATGGGGACAACCTCGGAGACCCAGTACTTC. Its translation is CASQIMGTTSETQYF.

On this clone itself: Other DNA sequences from this sample encode an identical CDR3 as well. The chain is built from TRBV7-2 and TRBJ2-7; no clear D gene. Germline V gene lookup returns CDR1 SGHTA and CDR2 FQGNSA. V lost 1 base to trimming and J lost 3 bases, with 4 bases between them. The CDR3 consists of 12 residues. CDR3 residues: CASSLGVYEQYF. The CDR3 nucleotides are TGTGCCAGCAGCTTAGGAGTCTACGAGCAGTACTTC.

The rearrangement joins TRBV6-2 or TRBV6-3 to TRBJ1-5; D possibly corresponds to TRBD1 (5 bases). Germline lookup yields CDR1 MNHEY and CDR2 SVGEGT. The V and J ends lost 5 bases and 3 bases respectively, with 11 bases between them. The CDR3 totals 14 residues. The CDR3 nucleotides are TGTGCCAGCAGTGACGGACATCTCAATCAGCCCCAGCATTTT. It yields the protein CASSDGHLNQPQHF.

V and J are TRBV5-1 and TRBJ2-1; no definite D call. Germline-derived CDR1 and CDR2 are SGHRS and YFSETQ. The CDR3 length is 16 residues. Trimming took 0 bases from V and 0 from J, leaving 10 bases between them. The chain's CDR3 is CASSLAGSSSYNEQFF. The CDR3 DNA reads as TGCGCCAGCAGCTTGGCAGGCTCGAGCTCCTACAATGAGCAGTTCTTC.

The chain carries TRBV3-1 (or the pseudogene TRBV3-2) and TRBJ2-5; TRBD2 agrees at 11 bases. This CDR3 has 16 residues. Germline trimming cut 3 bases from V and 0 bases from J; bases unmatched to any gene: 3. Germline loops: CDR1 LGHDT, CDR2 YNNKEL (reference sequence). The CDR3 here is CASSHGLAGNQETQYF. The CDR3, as DNA: TGTGCCAGCAGCCATGGACTAGCGGGCAACCAAGAGACCCAGTACTTC.

This clone has a single count. The V call is TRBV28, the J call TRBJ2-7; 9 nucleotides align to TRBD1. Trimming cost V 6 bases and J 1 base; bases outside gene matches: 7. Germline-derived CDR1 and CDR2 are MDHEN and SYDVKM. There are 15 residues in the CDR3. The CDR3, as DNA: TGTGCCAGCAGCACAGGGACAGGGACTTCCTACGAGCAGTACTTC. This encodes CASSTGTGTSYEQYF.

This clone was detected only a few times. This rearrangement joins TRBV5-1 to TRBJ2-5, with D tentatively TRBD1 (6 bases). CDR1 SGHRS and CDR2 YFSETQ come from the germline V gene. The CDR3 covers 16 residues. V was shortened by 1 base and J by 2 bases, with 15 bases between the two germline ends. The CDR3 DNA follows: TGCGCCAGCAGCTTGTTGGACAGCGAAGTACAAGAGACCCAGTACTTC. It yields the protein CASSLLDSEVQETQYF.

The rearrangement uses TRBV9 and TRBJ1-1; tentatively, D is TRBD1 (6 bases). This CDR3 is 14 amino acids long. The germline V gene encodes CDR1 SGDLS and CDR2 YYNGEE. Trimming left V 1 base short and J 2 bases short, with 9 bases between. The DNA of the CDR3 is TGTGCCAGCAGCGTACTACAGGGAAACACTGAAGCTTTCTTT. It encodes CASSVLQGNTEAFF.

This clone was seen once. The chain uses TRBV7-9 and TRBJ2-2, with TRBD2 matching 7 bases. CDR1 and CDR2 (germline): SEHNR, FQNEAQ (reference sequence). The length of the CDR3 is 16 residues. Trimming at V came to 6 bases and at J to 0 bases, leaving 7 bases not matched to a gene. CDR3 residues: CASRSKAGANTGELFF. The CDR3 DNA is TGTGCCAGCAGGTCCAAGGCGGGAGCGAACACCGGGGAGCTGTTTTTT.

The J gene is TRBJ2-7, the V gene TRBV6-2 or TRBV6-3, with D possibly matching TRBD2 (5 bases). The CDR3 covers 15 residues. Trimming removed 2 bases from V and 3 bases from J, with 14 bases in between. Germline V gene sequence: CDR1 MNHEY, CDR2 SVGEGT. The CDR3 region is CASSYGQSGFYEQYF. CDR3 in DNA: TGTGCCAGCAGTTACGGGCAGAGCGGTTTCTACGAGCAGTACTTC.

On this clone itself: Mismatch with germline at one junction end may stem from a read error. The chain combines TRBV7-9 with TRBJ2-1; D possibly corresponds to TRBD1 (6 bases). There are 11 residues in the CDR3. Germline V gives CDR1 SEHNR, CDR2 FQNEAQ (reference sequence). The CDR3 nucleotides read TGTGCCAGCAGCTTAGGACAGGAGGAACTCTTC. Amino acid sequence: CASSLGQEELF.

The chain uses TRBV30 and TRBJ2-3, with 9 bases that match TRBD2. The CDR3 has 16 amino acids. V was pared by 2 bases and J by 6 bases, with 12 bases of the junction left unmatched. Germline assignment: CDR1 GTSNPN and CDR2 SVGIG (reference sequence). As DNA, the CDR3 is TGTGCCTGGAGTAATGGATATGCGGGAGGGGGGGATACGCAGTATTTT. As protein: CAWSNGYAGGGDTQYF.

This clone has a single count. The V and J genes are TRBV7-9 and TRBJ2-2, with 12 bases lining up with TRBD2. The CDR3 consists of 15 residues. Germline assignment: CDR1 SEHNR and CDR2 FQNEAQ (reference sequence). Unmatched junction bases numbered 3, after V lost 3 bases and J lost 7 bases. The CDR3 here is CASSFTSGRRGELFF. The CDR3 DNA is TGTGCCAGCAGCTTCACTAGCGGGAGGCGCGGGGAGCTGTTTTTT.

V gene TRBV7-2 combines with J gene TRBJ2-5; D not certain. CDR1 and CDR2 (germline): SGHTA, FQGNSA. The V and J ends lost 5 bases and 3 bases respectively, with 10 bases between them. The CDR3 totals 13 residues. Here the CDR3 reads CASSEAREETQYF. The CDR3 nucleotides read TGTGCCAGCAGCGAGGCGCGCGAAGAGACCCAGTACTTC. The variable domain in full, with the rest retrieved from reference TRBV7-2 and TRBJ2-5, is GAGVSQSPSNKVTEKGKDVELRCDPISGHTALYWYRQSLGQGLEFLIYFQGNSAPDKSGLPSDRFSAERTGGSVSTLTIQRTQQEDSAVYLCASSEAREETQYFGPGTRLLVL.

The chain couples TRBV30 to TRBJ2-3; TRBD2 might be the D (7 bases). The germline gives CDR1 GTSNPN, CDR2 SVGIG (reference sequence). The CDR3 loop spans 14 amino acids. The germline V and J ends were trimmed by 2 bases and 3 bases, with 12 bases remaining between them. The CDR3 loop is CAWSKGGETDTQYF. CDR3 coding DNA: TGTGCCTGGAGTAAGGGGGGGGAGACAGATACGCAGTATTTT.

The chain is built from TRBV3-1 (or the pseudogene TRBV3-2) and TRBJ1-6; 7 bases fit TRBD1. The CDR3 sequence is 16 residues long. V gave up 5 bases and J gave up 4 bases; unmatched junction bases: 8. CDR1 and CDR2 from the germline V gene are LGHDT and YNNKEL (reference sequence). CDR3 amino acids: CASSLQGLGYNSPLHF. The CDR3 bases are TGTGCCAGCAGCTTACAGGGGCTAGGGTATAATTCACCCCTCCACTTT.

This chain connects TRBV6-5 to TRBJ2-7; 10 bases agree with TRBD2. This CDR3 region has 15 residues. The ends lost 6 bases at V and 3 bases at J; junction bases unmatched: 8. The germline gives CDR1 MNHEY, CDR2 SVGAGI. As DNA, the CDR3 is TGTGCCAGCAGACTTACTAGCGGGGCCCACTACGAGCAGTACTTC. As protein: CASRLTSGAHYEQYF.

The chain couples TRBV5-1 to TRBJ2-1; no definite D call. Trimming cost V 1 base and J 8 bases, with 16 bases left between them. This CDR3 has 15 residues. Per the germline V gene, CDR1 is SGHRS and CDR2 is YFSETQ. CDR3 residues: CASSLIPGPGDEQFF. The CDR3 DNA reads TGCGCCAGCAGCTTGATTCCGGGTCCGGGTGATGAGCAGTTCTTC.

The chain joins TRBV5-1 to TRBJ2-7, with D maybe TRBD2 (5 bases). V was shortened by 4 bases and J by 6 bases, with 14 bases between the two germline ends. Germline V CDR1 and CDR2: SGHRS, YFSETQ. The CDR3 consists of 13 residues. CDR3 in DNA: TGCGCCAGCAGCGCAGAGGGTTTTCTCGAGCAGTACTTC. Translation gives CASSAEGFLEQYF.

CDR3 coding DNA: TGTGCCAGCAGTCCGGGACAGCAGTATGGCTACACCTTC. Its translation is CASSPGQQYGYTF. The chain has TRBV2 and TRBJ1-2; 7 nucleotides line up with TRBD1. V dropped 5 bases and J dropped 5; count of bases not matched to a gene: 5. Looked up from germline, CDR1 is SNHLY and CDR2 is FYNNEI. The CDR3 sequence is 13 residues long.

Of note for this clone: The same CDR3 also results from other DNA sequences found in this sample. This chain connects TRBV5-1 to TRBJ2-7, with D unresolved. Trimming removed 1 base from V and 0 bases from J, with 11 bases in between. This CDR3 is 15 amino acids long. Germline V gene sequence: CDR1 SGHRS, CDR2 YFSETQ. The CDR3 reads CASSLFGTPSYEQYF. The CDR3 DNA follows: TGCGCCAGCAGCTTGTTTGGAACCCCCTCCTACGAGCAGTACTTC.

The chain couples TRBV24-1 to TRBJ2-3; the D call may be TRBD1 or TRBD2 (5 bases each). The germline CDR1 and CDR2 sequences are KGHDR and SFDVKD. The CDR3 spans 18 residues. Trimming stripped 5 bases from V and 2 bases from J, with 22 bases between. CDR3: CATSASSGPSIYTDTQYF. DNA of the CDR3: TGTGCCACCAGTGCGTCATCGGGACCAAGTATTTACACAGATACGCAGTATTTT.

The count of this clone is one. The V call is TRBV3-1 (or the pseudogene TRBV3-2), the J call TRBJ1-6; TRBD1 is a possible D gene (6 bases). Deletions cut 3 bases from V and 7 bases from J, with 16 bases between. This CDR3 contains 16 residues. In germline, CDR1 is LGHDT, CDR2 YNNKEL (reference sequence). The CDR3 DNA reads as TGTGCCAGCAGCCACACTGGGGGCGCTCAGAATTCACCCCTCCACTTT. Amino acid sequence: CASSHTGGAQNSPLHF.

The chain links TRBV4-1 to TRBJ2-1; D gene uncertain. The CDR3 spans 14 residues. The germline V gene has CDR1 MGHRA and CDR2 YSYEKL. Trimming removed 2 bases from V and 8 bases from J, with 13 bases in between. CDR3 loop: CASSQSRASDEQFF. CDR3 DNA sequence: TGCGCCAGCAGCCAATCTAGGGCCAGCGATGAGCAGTTCTTC.

The V gene is TRBV28, the J gene TRBJ2-5; 10 bases agree with TRBD1. The CDR3 loop spans 16 amino acids. With V trimmed by 4 bases and J by 6 bases, 11 bases remained unmatched. Germline CDR1 is MDHEN and CDR2 is SYDVKM. The CDR3 sequence is CASSSGPGTGAKTQYF. The DNA for the CDR3 is TGTGCCAGCAGTTCAGGTCCCGGGACAGGGGCGAAGACCCAGTACTTC.